The subject of this entry is one T cell receptor beta chain. The CDR3 runs to 11 residues. Trimming took off 8 bases at V and 7 bases at J, with 8 bases between the two ends. Germline assignment: CDR1 MRHNA and CDR2 SNTAGT. This specimen belongs to a study of T cell changes during pregnancy in multiple sclerosis. Method: immunoSEQ multiplex PCR; TCRdb's copy keeps in-frame clones and lacks some. The sample shows roughly 50,000 clones, around 92% of them seen only once. This specimen consisted of CD4+ T cells from peripheral blood mononuclear cells, obtained in the third trimester of pregnancy. The V and J genes are TRBV6-4 and TRBJ2-2, with a weak D call TRBD1 (6 bases). The TCR originated in a female donor with multiple sclerosis, enrolled in a pregnancy study. CDR3 in DNA: TGTGCCAGCCAAGGGGGCGGGGAGCTGTTTTTT. It is translated as CASQGGGELFF.